This is a list of T cell receptor beta chains from one sample in a study of blood T cell repertoires in COVID-19. Assay: immunoSEQ multiplex PCR; the TCRdb copy retains only in-frame clones and omits some. Of 45,000 to 50,000 clones listed, over 80% are singletons. Sequences were obtained from peripheral blood. These receptors all come from a man aged 60 to 69 with active COVID-19. The CDR3 runs from the conserved cysteine through the conserved F or W. A D gene is named only where the DNA matches it firmly. Clone size is shown for a subset of rows, as once, few, many or a class of expanded clone.

j_call	d_call	v_call	clone_size	cdr3_aa	cdr3_nt
TRBJ2-3	TRBD1	TRBV19	-	CASSTPWDRGADTQYF	TGTGCCAGTAGTACGCCATGGGACAGGGGTGCAGATACGCAGTATTTT
TRBJ2-7	-	TRBV27	-	CASSLGAGAYEQYF	TGTGCCAGCAGTTTAGGGGCAGGAGCCTACGAGCAGTACTTC
TRBJ2-7	TRBD1	TRBV18	-	CASSPLPGQGPYEQYF	TGTGCCAGCTCACCCTTACCGGGACAGGGGCCCTACGAGCAGTACTTC
TRBJ2-5	TRBD2	TRBV29-1	-	CSVEQRGQETQYF	TGCAGCGTTGAGCAGCGGGGCCAAGAGACCCAGTACTTC
TRBJ2-1	-	TRBV7-2	-	CASSFRRGYNEQFF	TGTGCCAGCAGCTTCAGGCGGGGTTACAATGAGCAGTTCTTC
TRBJ1-5	-	TRBV30	-	CAWRISDNQPQHF	TGTGCCTGGAGAATAAGCGATAATCAGCCCCAGCATTTT
TRBJ1-2	TRBD1	TRBV19	-	CASSSRGQGYAFF	TGTGCCAGTAGTTCCAGGGGACAGGGGTACGCTTTCTTC
TRBJ2-7	TRBD1	TRBV18	-	CASSPGTGVSYEQYF	TGTGCCAGCTCACCAGGGACAGGGGTCTCCTACGAGCAGTACTTC
TRBJ2-1	TRBD2	TRBV24-1	-	CATSDSTGGANEQFF	TGTGCCACCAGTGATTCTACCGGGGGGGCCAATGAGCAGTTCTTC
TRBJ2-7	-	TRBV7-2	-	CASSTRTVSYEQYF	TGTGCCAGCAGCACCCGGACAGTATCCTACGAGCAGTACTTC
TRBJ2-7	TRBD2	TRBV27	-	CASSQIAGGSSYEQYF	TGTGCCAGCAGTCAGATAGCGGGGGGTTCCTCCTACGAGCAGTACTTC
TRBJ1-2	-	TRBV19	once	CASSDRFLGYGYTF	TGTGCCTCATCTGACAGGTTTCTGGGCTATGGCTACACCTTC
TRBJ1-1	-	TRBV5-8	-	CASSLMAGSTEAFF	TGTGCCAGCAGCTTGATGGCAGGGTCAACTGAAGCTTTCTTT
TRBJ2-7	TRBD1	TRBV18	-	CASSPRTGGPYEQYF	TGTGCCAGCTCACCAAGAACAGGGGGCCCCTACGAGCAGTACTTC
TRBJ2-3	TRBD2	TRBV28	-	CASSPLGLGHTQYF	TGTGCCAGCAGTCCCCTCGGACTAGGTCATACGCAGTATTTT
TRBJ2-2	TRBD2	TRBV27	-	CASSGKPGLAAGELFF	TGTGCCAGCAGTGGGAAACCGGGACTAGCGGCCGGGGAGCTGTTTTTT
TRBJ2-1	TRBD1	TRBV7-8	-	CASSKAGQGHYNEQFF	TGTGCCAGCAGCAAAGCGGGACAGGGTCACTACAATGAGCAGTTCTTC
TRBJ1-1	-	TRBV7-9	once	CASSPGPRLVDTEAFF	TGTGCCAGCAGCCCAGGGCCACGACTGGTGGACACTGAAGCTTTCTTT
TRBJ2-3	-	TRBV9	-	CASNGGVTDTQYF	TGTGCCAGTAATGGAGGGGTCACAGATACGCAGTATTTT
TRBJ2-7	TRBD1	TRBV7-3	-	CASSLTGDEQYF	TGTGCCAGCAGCCTGACAGGGGACGAGCAGTACTTC
TRBJ1-5	TRBD1	TRBV28	few	CASSDDRGGHQPQHF	TGTGCCAGCAGTGATGACAGGGGAGGGCATCAGCCCCAGCATTTT
TRBJ2-5	-	TRBV5-1	-	CASSLGSSAQETQYF	TGCGCCAGCAGCTTGGGTAGCAGCGCCCAAGAGACCCAGTACTTC
TRBJ2-7	TRBD1	TRBV29-1	-	CSVAGTGLYYEQYF	TGCAGCGTCGCCGGGACAGGGCTTTACTACGAGCAGTACTTC
TRBJ2-3	-	TRBV7-9	once	CASSLGQETDTQYF	TGTGCCAGCAGCTTAGGGCAGGAAACAGATACGCAGTATTTT
TRBJ2-3	-	TRBV5-8	-	CASSSLTGTDTQYF	TGTGCCAGCAGCTCCTTAACAGGGACAGATACGCAGTATTTT
TRBJ2-1	TRBD2	TRBV24-1	once	CATSERYTSGDYNEQFF	TGTGCCACCAGTGAACGGTACACTAGCGGGGACTACAATGAGCAGTTCTTC
TRBJ1-5	-	TRBV28	few	CASSTGLQPQHF	TGTGCCAGCAGTACGGGACTTCAGCCCCAGCATTTT
TRBJ2-1	TRBD1	TRBV28	once	CASSYRGWQFF	TGTGCCAGCAGTTACAGGGGGTGGCAGTTCTTC
TRBJ2-7	-	TRBV5-8	-	CASSLWQAQYF	TGTGCCAGCAGCTTGTGGCAGGCCCAGTACTTC
TRBJ2-1	TRBD2	TRBV4-3	-	CASSQGIAGVEFF	TGCGCCAGCAGCCAAGGGATTGCGGGGGTTGAGTTCTTC
TRBJ1-2	-	TRBV9	-	CASRSGGNYGYTF	TGTGCCAGCAGGTCAGGAGGTAACTATGGCTACACCTTC
TRBJ1-1	-	TRBV4-3	-	CASSHRGGTEAFF	TGCGCCAGCAGCCATCGGGGAGGCACTGAAGCTTTCTTT
TRBJ2-3	TRBD2	TRBV6-5	-	CASSSPGLAGVGYF	TGTGCCAGCAGTTCACCGGGACTAGCGGGAGTGGGGTATTTT
TRBJ2-5	-	TRBV3-1/TRBV3-2	-	CASSQDGRGGETQYF	TGTGCCAGCAGCCAAGATGGACGGGGTGGGGAGACCCAGTACTTC
TRBJ1-1	TRBD1	TRBV30	-	CAWRLRDRGLGTEAFF	TGTGCCTGGAGGCTCCGGGACAGGGGGCTAGGCACTGAAGCTTTCTTT
TRBJ2-7	TRBD1	TRBV5-1	-	CASSLGGTGPYEQYF	TGCGCCAGCAGCTTGGGGGGGACAGGGCCGTACGAGCAGTACTTC
TRBJ1-3	-	TRBV6-1	-	CASSEFTGAGNTIYF	TGTGCCAGCAGTGAATTTACAGGAGCAGGAAACACCATATATTTT
TRBJ2-3	TRBD2	TRBV30	-	CAWSVSSGTDTQYF	TGTGCCTGGAGTGTTTCTAGCGGGACAGATACGCAGTATTTT
TRBJ2-5	TRBD2	TRBV5-1	once	CASSLALAGGTQETQYF	TGCGCCAGCAGCTTGGCTCTAGCGGGGGGAACCCAAGAGACCCAGTACTTC
TRBJ2-7	-	TRBV12-3/TRBV12-4	once	CASSIGSGYEQYF	TGTGCCAGCAGCATAGGTTCAGGCTACGAGCAGTACTTC
TRBJ2-1	TRBD2	TRBV10-3	-	CASTEGLAGNNEQFF	TGTGCCAGCACTGAGGGACTAGCGGGAAACAATGAGCAGTTCTTC
TRBJ2-3	-	TRBV28	-	CASSRGADTQYF	TGTGCCAGCAGTCGAGGTGCAGATACGCAGTATTTT
TRBJ1-2	-	TRBV5-8	-	CASSLAQYGYTF	TGTGCCAGCAGCTTGGCACAATATGGCTACACCTTC
TRBJ2-2	-	TRBV4-3	-	CATSLGANTGELFF	TGCGCCACCTCCTTGGGGGCCAACACCGGGGAGCTGTTTTTT
TRBJ2-5	-	TRBV20-1	-	CSASKEGETQYF	TGCAGTGCTAGTAAGGAGGGTGAGACCCAGTACTTC
TRBJ2-6	-	TRBV2	-	CASSQNSGANVLTF	TGTGCCAGCAGTCAGAACTCTGGGGCCAACGTCCTGACTTTC
TRBJ1-4	-	TRBV28	-	CASRQGGEKLFF	TGTGCCAGCAGACAGGGTGGCGAAAAACTGTTTTTT
TRBJ2-1	-	TRBV6-4	-	CASSMGRGNYNEQFF	TGTGCCAGCAGTATGGGCCGGGGGAACTACAATGAGCAGTTCTTC
TRBJ2-5	TRBD2	TRBV7-8	-	CASSSAGLASRETQYF	TGTGCCAGCAGCTCGGCGGGACTAGCGAGTCGGGAGACCCAGTACTTC
TRBJ1-6	-	TRBV14	few	CASSLVEANSPLHF	TGTGCCAGCAGCCTAGTTGAGGCTAATTCACCCCTCCACTTT
TRBJ2-5	-	TRBV5-5	-	CASSLVGAETQYF	TGTGCCAGCAGTCTGGTAGGGGCAGAGACCCAGTACTTC
TRBJ2-7	TRBD2	TRBV5-1	-	CASSLAAGGPEQYF	TGCGCCAGCAGCTTGGCTGCGGGAGGGCCCGAGCAGTACTTC
TRBJ2-5	-	TRBV12-3/TRBV12-4	-	CASSFQGQETQYF	TGTGCCAGCAGTTTTCAGGGCCAAGAGACCCAGTACTTC
TRBJ2-7	TRBD1	TRBV19	-	CASSMGTGSEQYF	TGTGCCAGTAGTATGGGGACAGGGTCCGAGCAGTACTTC
TRBJ2-2	TRBD2	TRBV7-2	once	CASSYGLAGVTGELFF	TGTGCCAGCAGCTATGGACTAGCGGGAGTGACCGGGGAGCTGTTTTTT
TRBJ2-7	TRBD1	TRBV19	-	CASSIYPGQGTYEQYF	TGTGCCAGTAGTATATACCCGGGACAGGGGACCTACGAGCAGTACTTC
TRBJ2-1	-	TRBV19	-	CASSIGGGEQFF	TGTGCCAGTAGTATCGGGGGAGGTGAGCAGTTCTTC
TRBJ2-7	-	TRBV27	-	CASSFSDAAYEQYF	TGTGCCAGCAGTTTTAGCGACGCAGCCTACGAGCAGTACTTC
TRBJ2-7	TRBD1	TRBV4-1	-	CASSRTRTGGYEQYF	TGCGCCAGCAGCCGTACTAGGACAGGGGGCTACGAGCAGTACTTC
TRBJ2-1	-	TRBV7-8	few	CASSLVLGTTRNEQFF	TGTGCCAGCAGCTTAGTGTTAGGAACCACGAGGAATGAGCAGTTCTTC